These 27 T cell receptor beta chains share one sample of origin, sequenced in a study of post-analysis software for immune sequencing data. Unique molecular identifiers were carried by the TCR beta cDNA libraries. TCRdb re-analysed the PCR reads in MiXCR, keeping a single row per CDR3 protein. This sample yields some 890,000 distinct CDR3 sequences, of which approximately 53% are seen a single time; 4.6% belongs to the top ten. Study-wide results and limits: A few TRBV segments (TRBV5-6, TRBV5-1 and TRBV20-1 among them) occurred more frequently in patients than in controls.

No cognate antigen is known for these TCRs. The specimen sequenced was blood. These receptors were obtained from a girl aged 10-17 years with multiple sclerosis.

V usage is TRBV2 and J usage is TRBJ2-1; 9 bases agree with TRBD2. V lost 7 bases, J lost 2 bases, and 3 bases stayed unmatched. Germline-derived CDR1 and CDR2 are SNHLY and FYNNEI. CDR3 length: 14 amino acids. This chain's CDR3 is CASKPSGAYNEQFF. CDR3 sequence (DNA): TGTGCCAGCAAACCTAGCGGGGCCTACAATGAGCAGTTCTTC. Complete variable domain (other parts from reference TRBV2 and TRBJ2-1): EPEVTQTPSHQVTQMGQEVILRCVPISNHLYFYWYRQILGQKVEFLVSFYNNEISEKSEIFDDQFSVERPDGSNFTLKIRSTKLEDSAMYFCASKPSGAYNEQFFGPGTRLTVL.

In this sample, this clonotype turned up once. The chain carries TRBV5-8 and TRBJ2-3, with 8 bases identical to TRBD2. After removal of 2 bases from V and 6 bases from J, the junction contained 8 bases not matched to a gene. The CDR3 has 15 amino acids. Germline loops: CDR1 SGHTS, CDR2 YDEGEE. CDR3 region: CASSLTGGPVDTQYF. The CDR3 DNA sequence: TGTGCCAGCAGCTTAACGGGGGGGCCGGTGGATACGCAGTATTTT.

This clonotype appeared a few times. The chain combines TRBV7-9 with TRBJ1-2; 7 bases fit TRBD1. Trimming took 5 bases from V and 10 from J; bases not matched to a gene: 19. This CDR3 is 16 amino acids long. CDR1 and CDR2 from the germline V gene are SEHNR and FQNEAQ (reference sequence). CDR3 protein: CASSDPTGTAGLAYTF. CDR3 bases: TGTGCCAGCAGCGACCCCACCGGGACAGCGGGCCTTGCCTACACCTTC.

The CDR3 region has the DNA TGTGCCACCAGCAAAGACAGGGGCACCTACAATGAGCAGTTCTTC. Encoded protein: CATSKDRGTYNEQFF. This chain joins TRBV15 and TRBJ2-1; 8 positions agree with TRBD1. The CDR3 runs 15 residues. The germline gives CDR1 LNHNV, CDR2 YYDKDF (reference sequence). Trimming cost V 4 bases and J 2 bases; bases outside gene matches: 4.

This sequence joins TRBV27 and TRBJ2-7; D possibly corresponds to TRBD2 (5 bases). The CDR3 loop spans 12 amino acids. Trimming left V 5 bases short and J 5 bases short, with 10 bases between. Germline CDR1 reads MNHEY; CDR2 reads SMNVEV (reference sequence). This CDR3 is CASSPDLNEQYF. In DNA, the CDR3 is TGTGCCAGCAGTCCGGACTTGAACGAGCAGTACTTC.

The rearrangement joins TRBV7-2 to TRBJ2-5; 9 bases are shared with TRBD2. The V segment lost 5 bases and the J segment 2 bases; nucleotides outside the gene matches: 15. CDR3 length equals 18 residues. Germline CDR1 and CDR2: SGHTA and FQGNSA. The DNA of the CDR3 is TGTGCCAGCAGCCTAGAGGGCGGAGCGGGGGGACCACAAGAGACCCAGTACTTC. Its translation: CASSLEGGAGGPQETQYF.

The chain recombines TRBV14 with TRBJ1-2; TRBD1 might be the D (6 bases). From germline, CDR1 is SGHDN and CDR2 FVKESK. The CDR3 runs to 13 residues. V shed 3 bases and J shed 8 bases, with 13 bases lying between them. The CDR3 protein is CASSQLDRQGYTF. CDR3 in DNA: TGTGCCAGCAGCCAGCTGGACAGACAGGGCTACACCTTC.

The V and J genes are TRBV28 and TRBJ1-2, with 8 bases matching TRBD1. The germline V gene has CDR1 MDHEN and CDR2 SYDVKM. This CDR3 spans 18 amino acids. V was pared by 3 bases and J by 0 bases, with 12 bases of the junction left unmatched. The CDR3 loop reads CASSFWAGGGWPNYGYTF. The CDR3, as DNA: TGTGCCAGCAGTTTCTGGGCAGGGGGCGGTTGGCCTAACTATGGCTACACCTTC.

The genes are TRBV6-1 and TRBJ2-1, with 7 bases matching TRBD1. Germline CDR1 MNHNS, CDR2 SASEGT. The CDR3 is 17 amino acids. With V trimmed by 3 bases and J by 7 bases, 15 bases remained unmatched. CDR3 amino acids: CASSDEGQTLWPNEQFF. CDR3 bases: TGTGCCAGCAGTGACGAGGGACAGACCTTATGGCCTAATGAGCAGTTCTTC.

This clonotype was counted only a few times. V gene TRBV27 combines with J gene TRBJ2-6; D perhaps matches TRBD1 (5 bases). Germline loops: CDR1 MNHEY, CDR2 SMNVEV (reference sequence). The V gene lost 6 bases and the J gene lost 2 bases, with 17 bases spanning the gap. The CDR3 spans 17 residues. Here the CDR3 DNA reads TGTGCCAGCAGGCAAACCCAGACAGTTCCTGGGGCCAACGTCCTGACTTTC. Translation: CASRQTQTVPGANVLTF.

The rearrangement links TRBV2 to TRBJ2-3; 11 bases align to TRBD2. The CDR3 sequence is 15 residues long. V lost 6 bases and J lost 8; bases outside the gene matches: 10. CDR1 SNHLY and CDR2 FYNNEI come from the germline V gene. The CDR3 DNA sequence: TGTGCCAGCAGAGGTCTAGCGGGGGGACCGGCTACGCAGTATTTT. As protein: CASRGLAGGPATQYF.

The chain carries TRBV7-8 and TRBJ2-4; 12 nucleotides match TRBD2. The J call may be mistaken, given a closer DNA end match to TRBJ2-7. Germline-derived CDR1 and CDR2 are SGHVS and FQNEAQ. The length of the CDR3 is 15 residues. The CDR3 DNA is TGTGCCAGCAGCTCGACTAGCGGGAGTTTTAACGAGCAGTACTTC. Translation gives CASSSTSGSFNEQYF.

CDR3 nucleotides: TGCAGTGCTAGCCGAGACCTCAAACTCTTCACAGATACGCAGTATTTT. Translated: CSASRDLKLFTDTQYF. The rearrangement joins TRBV20-1 to TRBJ2-3; no firm D call. The CDR3 length is 16 residues. The germline gives CDR1 DFQATT, CDR2 SNEGSKA (reference sequence). Trimming stripped 3 bases from V and 2 bases from J, with 18 bases between.

In this sample, this clonotype turned up a few times. This sequence joins TRBV5-4 and TRBJ2-1; D not resolved. CDR3 length: 12 amino acids. Trimming removed 1 base from V and 7 bases from J, with 6 bases in between. Germline loops: CDR1 SGHNT, CDR2 YYREEE (reference sequence). CDR3 sequence reads: CASSLLENEQFF. CDR3 coding DNA: TGTGCCAGCAGCTTGTTGGAGAATGAGCAGTTCTTC. Full variable domain (remainder filled in from reference TRBV5-4 and TRBJ2-1): ETGVTQSPTHLIKTRGQQVTLRCSSQSGHNTVSWYQQALGQGPQFIFQYYREEENGRGNFPPRFSGLQFPNYSSELNVNALELDDSALYLCASSLLENEQFFGPGTRLTVL.

The V and J genes are TRBV7-2 and TRBJ1-2, with 12 bases that match TRBD1. The CDR3 length is 18 residues. The germline V gene encodes CDR1 SGHTA and CDR2 FQGNSA. Trimming at V came to 5 bases and at J to 1 base, leaving 11 bases not matched to a gene. This chain's CDR3 is CASSDAGDRGHVNYGYTF. The CDR3 bases are TGTGCCAGCAGCGATGCCGGGGACAGGGGGCATGTTAACTATGGCTACACCTTC.

CDR3 protein: CASSRIPTRTDRGLEEQFF. The CDR3 DNA follows: TGTGCCAGCAGTAGAATACCAACAAGGACAGACAGGGGGCTGGAGGAGCAGTTCTTC. The chain couples TRBV6-1 to TRBJ2-1; TRBD1 aligns across 10 bases. The trim removed 5 bases at V and 10 bases at J, leaving 23 bases unmatched. Germline V gene sequence: CDR1 MNHNS, CDR2 SASEGT. This CDR3 is built from 19 residues.

The gene calls are TRBV9 and TRBJ2-1; 11 bases are shared with TRBD2. The V gene's germline CDR1 is SGDLS and CDR2 YYNGEE. The CDR3 runs 16 residues. With V trimmed by 2 bases and J by 6 bases, 7 bases remained unmatched. The CDR3 region has the DNA TGTGCCAGCAGCGTCTCGATAGCGGGAGGGGGCAATGAGCAGTTCTTC. Its translation: CASSVSIAGGGNEQFF.

There are a few counts of this clonotype. The chain is built from TRBV19 and TRBJ2-5; 11 bases are shared with TRBD2. There are 16 residues in the CDR3. J gave up 0 bases and V 2 bases, and 2 bases lay outside the gene matches. Germline V gene sequence: CDR1 LNHDA, CDR2 SQIVND (reference sequence). This CDR3 reads CASSITSGSNQETQYF. The DNA of the CDR3 is TGTGCCAGTAGTATAACTAGCGGGAGTAACCAAGAGACCCAGTACTTC.

This clonotype occurred a few times. This chain joins TRBV4-2 and TRBJ1-6; tentative D call: TRBD1 (5 bases). The germline gives CDR1 LGHNA, CDR2 YNFKEQ. The CDR3 totals 18 residues. The V gene lost 8 bases and the J gene lost 0 bases, with 20 bases spanning the gap. CDR3 DNA sequence: TGTGCCAGCGGGGGGTGGGTGTCTTCAAGCTCCTATAATTCACCCCTCCACTTT. Its translation is CASGGWVSSSSYNSPLHF.

The chain carries TRBV5-5 and TRBJ2-3; 11 bases match TRBD2. V lost 4 bases, J lost 6 bases, and 7 bases stayed unmatched. Germline V gene lookup returns CDR1 SGHKS and CDR2 YYEKEE (reference sequence). This CDR3 comprises 15 residues. In DNA, the CDR3 is TGTGCCAGCAGCACCCTAGCGGGGGGTTTTGATACGCAGTATTTT. It is translated as CASSTLAGGFDTQYF.

The sample holds a few counts of this clonotype. V gene TRBV5-1 combines with J gene TRBJ2-7, with a weak D call TRBD1 (7 bases). CDR3 length: 13 residues. Looked up from germline, CDR1 is SGHRS and CDR2 is YFSETQ. Trimming removed 7 bases from V and 0 bases from J, with 11 bases in between. The CDR3 protein is CASAGQNSYEQYF. The CDR3 region has the DNA TGCGCCAGCGCGGGACAGAACTCCTACGAGCAGTACTTC.

Regarding this clonotype: A junction boundary mismatches the germline segment, possibly from a read error. The chain uses TRBV6-6 and TRBJ2-1; D ambiguous. The CDR3 sequence is 15 residues long. In germline, CDR1 is MNHNY, CDR2 SVGAGI (reference sequence). The DNA of the CDR3 is TGTGCCAGCAGTCCCCCTCCAAGCTCCTACAATGGGCAGTTCTTC. Translation gives CASSPPPSSYNGQFF.

V is TRBV20-1 and J is TRBJ2-6; tentatively, D is TRBD2 (7 bases). V gave up 6 bases and J gave up 12 bases, with 24 bases separating them. The germline V gene has CDR1 DFQATT and CDR2 SNEGSKA (reference sequence). The CDR3 runs to 15 residues. The CDR3: CSASWGGAGSRVLTF. The CDR3 nucleotides read TGCAGTGCCTCCTGGGGGGGGGCGGGTTCCCGCGTCCTGACTTTC.

The CDR3 sequence is CASSFGGDSYEQYF. The DNA of the CDR3 is TGTGCCAGCAGCTTCGGAGGAGACTCCTACGAGCAGTACTTC. The V call is TRBV5-5, the J call TRBJ2-7, with D possibly matching TRBD2 (5 bases). V gave up 2 bases and J gave up 0 bases, with 9 bases separating them. Germline V CDR1 and CDR2: SGHKS, YYEKEE (reference sequence). The CDR3 spans 14 residues.

The gene calls are TRBV28 and TRBJ2-4; D not resolved. Germline V gene lookup returns CDR1 MDHEN and CDR2 SYDVKM. V was shortened by 6 bases and J by 0 bases, with 9 bases between the two germline ends. CDR3 length equals 14 residues. CDR3 bases: TGTGCCAGCAGACCCCCCATAGCCAAAAACATTCAGTACTTC. It is translated as CASRPPIAKNIQYF.

This rearrangement joins TRBV6-1 to TRBJ2-7; 8 nucleotides match TRBD1. V lost 5 bases and J lost 2; bases outside the gene matches: 8. The CDR3 extends over 15 amino acids. Per the germline V gene, CDR1 is MNHNS and CDR2 is SASEGT. As DNA, the CDR3 is TGTGCCAGCAGTACGAGACAGGGGTTCACCTACGAGCAGTACTTC. Encoded protein: CASSTRQGFTYEQYF.

This clonotype came up a few times. The chain uses TRBV7-9 and TRBJ2-7; tentatively, D is TRBD1 (7 bases). This CDR3 has 13 residues. The V gene's germline CDR1 is SEHNR and CDR2 FQNEAQ (reference sequence). V was trimmed by 6 bases and J by 6 bases, leaving 15 bases between them. The CDR3 DNA follows: TGTGCCAGCAGGCCGACAGGGACTGGCGAGCAGTACTTC. It specifies CASRPTGTGEQYF.